The clone carrying this T cell receptor (beta chain) was detected ten times or more. The sample is drawn from a study of CD8 T cells in ankylosing spondylitis. Scientists made TCR beta libraries using quantitative 5'-RACE with molecular barcodes. MiXCR, run by TCRdb on the 5' RACE reads, gives a single entry per CDR3 protein. Found here are about 300,000 distinct CDR3 sequences, about 20% of them singletons; the top ten hold around 3.2%. The CDR3 length is 13 residues. CDR1 MNHNS and CDR2 SASEGT come from the germline V gene. After removal of 6 bases from V and 7 bases from J, the junction contained 3 bases not matched to a gene.

The V gene is TRBV6-1, the J gene TRBJ2-1; 10 bases match TRBD2. This receptor was obtained from a female donor with ankylosing spondylitis or in good health (not recorded which). The sample taken for sequencing was blood, either unsorted or a sorted T cell fraction (not recorded which). CDR3 in amino acids: CASSQREGNEQFF. Here the CDR3 DNA reads TGTGCCAGCAGCCAGCGGGAGGGAAATGAGCAGTTCTTC.